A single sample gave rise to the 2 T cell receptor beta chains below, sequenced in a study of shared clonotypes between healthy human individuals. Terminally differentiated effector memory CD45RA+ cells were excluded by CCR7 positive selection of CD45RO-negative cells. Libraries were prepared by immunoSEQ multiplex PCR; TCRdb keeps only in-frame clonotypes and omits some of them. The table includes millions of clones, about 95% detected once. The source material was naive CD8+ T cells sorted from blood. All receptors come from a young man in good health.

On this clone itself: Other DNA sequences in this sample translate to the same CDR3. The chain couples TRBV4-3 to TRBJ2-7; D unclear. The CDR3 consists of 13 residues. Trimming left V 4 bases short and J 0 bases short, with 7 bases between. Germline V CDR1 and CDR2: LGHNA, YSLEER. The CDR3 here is CASSPTVSYEQYF. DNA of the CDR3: TGCGCCAGCAGCCCCACCGTCTCCTACGAGCAGTACTTC.

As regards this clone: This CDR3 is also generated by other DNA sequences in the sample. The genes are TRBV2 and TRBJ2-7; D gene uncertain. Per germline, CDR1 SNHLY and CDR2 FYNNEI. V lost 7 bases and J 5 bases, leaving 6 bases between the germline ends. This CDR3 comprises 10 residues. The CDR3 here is CASIGHEQYF. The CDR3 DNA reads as TGTGCCAGCATTGGGCACGAGCAGTACTTC. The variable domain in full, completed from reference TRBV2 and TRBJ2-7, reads EPEVTQTPSHQVTQMGQEVILRCVPISNHLYFYWYRQILGQKVEFLVSFYNNEISEKSEIFDDQFSVERPDGSNFTLKIRSTKLEDSAMYFCASIGHEQYFGPGTRLTVT.